This is a list of T cell receptor beta chains from one sample in a study of long-term antiretroviral therapy in people with HIV. Using immunoSEQ multiplex PCR, the repertoire was profiled, and TCRdb retains in-frame clones only, with some absent. The sample includes around 35,000 clones, roughly 79% of them seen just once. This specimen consisted of unsorted PBMCs, obtained 3.1 years after starting antiretroviral therapy. The receptors were sampled from a woman between 45 and 65 years old with HIV. Each CDR3 is given with its conserved first and last residue. A D gene is named only where the DNA matches it firmly. The size field is filled for only some rows; it gives once, few, many or a size class.

size	J	D	V	DNA	CDR3
NA	TRBJ2-2	TRBD1	TRBV7-6	TGTGCCAGTAGTCCAACCGGGACAGGAGGCGCCGGGGAGCTGTTTTTT	CASSPTGTGGAGELFF
few	TRBJ1-2	TRBD1	TRBV27	TGTGCCAGCAGTCCTCCGGGACAGGGCATCGGTGGCTACACCTTC	CASSPPGQGIGGYTF
NA	TRBJ1-2	NA	TRBV15	TGTGCCACCAGCAGAGATCGAGGGCTTGGCTACACCTTC	CATSRDRGLGYTF
NA	TRBJ1-2	TRBD1	TRBV7-9	TGTGCCAGCAGCTCGTACAGGGGGTATGGCTACACCTTC	CASSSYRGYGYTF
NA	TRBJ2-5	TRBD2	TRBV5-1	TGCGCCAGCAGCTACGGACTAGCGGGGGCCCAAGAGACCCAGTACTTC	CASSYGLAGAQETQYF
NA	TRBJ1-6	NA	TRBV9	TGTGCCAGCAGCGTACGAACAGATAATTCACCCCTCCACTTT	CASSVRTDNSPLHF
NA	TRBJ2-7	NA	TRBV27	TGTGCCAGCAGTTCCCGACGGACTTCTACCTATAACGAGCAGTACTTC	CASSSRRTSTYNEQYF
NA	TRBJ2-3	TRBD2	TRBV5-1	TGCGCCAGCAGCAAAGACACTAGCGGTAGCACAGATACGCAGTATTTT	CASSKDTSGSTDTQYF
NA	TRBJ1-5	NA	TRBV7-3	TGTGCCAGCAGCTCGTCCCAGGAGGAGGGCAATCAGCCCCAGCATTTT	CASSSSQEEGNQPQHF
few	TRBJ2-5	NA	TRBV20-1	TGCAGTGCCGCCGGAGAAGAGACCCAGTACTTC	CSAAGEETQYF
NA	TRBJ1-5	NA	TRBV27	TGTGCCAGCAGGCTACTTATAAGACAGGCAAATAGCAATCAGCCCCAGCATTTT	CASRLLIRQANSNQPQHF
NA	TRBJ2-1	TRBD2	TRBV10-3	TGTGCCATCGCTTATCTGGCGGGGGGGAATGAGCAGTTCTTC	CAIAYLAGGNEQFF
NA	TRBJ1-5	NA	TRBV21-1	TGTGCCAGCAGCAAAGAGGGGGCAGGGTTGAGGGGCAATCAGCCCCAGCATTTT	CASSKEGAGLRGNQPQHF
NA	TRBJ2-7	NA	TRBV6-1	TGTGCCAGCAGTGTTGTACAGGGCCCCGAGCAGTACTTC	CASSVVQGPEQYF
NA	TRBJ2-3	TRBD2	TRBV4-2	TGTGCCAGCAGCCAGGACACTAGCGGGGCGACAGATACGCAGTATTTT	CASSQDTSGATDTQYF
NA	TRBJ1-3	NA	TRBV4-1	TGCGCCAGCAGCCAAGCAGGGCTGTATACGAACACCATATATTTT	CASSQAGLYTNTIYF
NA	TRBJ1-1	NA	TRBV30	TGTGCCTGGAGTGTGCGGCGGAACATGAACACTGAAGCTTTCTTT	CAWSVRRNMNTEAFF
NA	TRBJ1-5	NA	TRBV19	TGTGCCAGTAGTATAGGTGCGTATAGCAATCAGCCCCAGCATTTT	CASSIGAYSNQPQHF
NA	TRBJ2-7	NA	TRBV5-4	TGTGCCAGCAGGACAAGTAAATCCTACGAGCAGTACTTC	CASRTSKSYEQYF
NA	TRBJ2-5	NA	TRBV5-1	TGCGCCAGCAGCTGGGGCGTCCAAGAGACCCAGTACTTC	CASSWGVQETQYF
NA	TRBJ1-3	NA	TRBV29-1	TGCAGCGCTCCGGACTCAAACTCTGGAAACACCATATATTTT	CSAPDSNSGNTIYF
NA	TRBJ2-3	NA	TRBV27	TGTGCCAGCAGTTCCACAGATACGCAGTATTTT	CASSSTDTQYF
NA	TRBJ2-1	TRBD2	TRBV7-9	TGTGCCAGCAGCTCCGGGACTAGCGGGGGGGCCACCTACAATGAGCAGTTCTTC	CASSSGTSGGATYNEQFF
NA	TRBJ2-7	NA	TRBV10-3	TGTGCCATCAGCGCCGGGGGGACAAACTACGAGCAGTACTTC	CAISAGGTNYEQYF
NA	TRBJ2-3	NA	TRBV6-5	TGTGCCAGCAGTTACTCAGAGTTCCGGAGCACAGATACGCAGTATTTT	CASSYSEFRSTDTQYF
NA	TRBJ2-5	TRBD2	TRBV5-1	TGCGCCAGCAGCGTGGGACTAGCGGGGAAGGGGGAGACCCAGTACTTC	CASSVGLAGKGETQYF
NA	TRBJ2-5	NA	TRBV19	TGTGCCACCACCGACCCCGGGACTTCAATGCGGGAGACCCAGTACTTC	CATTDPGTSMRETQYF
NA	TRBJ2-2	NA	TRBV28	TGTGCCAGCAGCCCTTTCGGGGAGCTGTTTTTT	CASSPFGELFF
once	TRBJ1-3	NA	TRBV9	TGTGCCAGCAGCGTAGAGCGGACGGGAAACTCTGGAAACACCATATATTTT	CASSVERTGNSGNTIYF
NA	TRBJ2-2	TRBD1	TRBV12-5	TGTGCTAGTGGCCGGGACAGGGGGCAACCGAACACCGGGGAGCTGTTTTTT	CASGRDRGQPNTGELFF
few	TRBJ1-4	NA	TRBV2	TGTGCCAGCAGCTTCGGCGGACCTAATGAAAAACTGTTTTTT	CASSFGGPNEKLFF
NA	TRBJ2-3	TRBD2	TRBV13	TGTGCCAGCAGCTTCACCGGGACTAGCGGGTCTTCGTGGGATACGCAGTATTTT	CASSFTGTSGSSWDTQYF
NA	TRBJ2-7	TRBD1	TRBV5-1	TGCGCCAGCAGGCTTACAGGGGATGCGGCCTACGAGCAGTACTTC	CASRLTGDAAYEQYF
NA	TRBJ2-6	NA	TRBV5-6	TGTGCCAGCAGCCCGCGACCGGTCTCTGGGGCCAACGTCCTGACTTTC	CASSPRPVSGANVLTF
NA	TRBJ1-4	TRBD1	TRBV9	TGTGCCAGCAGCGACAGGGGATCGGCTAATGAAAAACTGTTTTTT	CASSDRGSANEKLFF
NA	TRBJ2-5	NA	TRBV7-3	TGTGCCAGCAGCTGGAGCCCTCAAGAGACCCAGTACTTC	CASSWSPQETQYF
NA	TRBJ2-7	NA	TRBV2	TGTGCCAGCAGTGCCGCGATGACGGGCAGCTCCTACGAGCAGTACTTC	CASSAAMTGSSYEQYF
NA	TRBJ2-5	TRBD1	TRBV7-3	TGTGCCAGCAGCGAAGCCGGGACAGAAGAGACCCAGTACTTC	CASSEAGTEETQYF
NA	TRBJ1-5	TRBD1	TRBV10-1	TGCGCCAGCCATGGGGAGACAAGCAAGACAGGGAGCGGGAATCAGCCCCAGCATTTT	CASHGETSKTGSGNQPQHF
NA	TRBJ2-6	TRBD1	TRBV29-1	TGCAGCGTCGGTCCGTGGGCCGGGACAGGGGACTCTGGGGCCAACGTCCTGACTTTC	CSVGPWAGTGDSGANVLTF